This T cell receptor (beta chain) was profiled in a study of OX40 agonist ivuxolimab in advanced cancers. The wider study: Partial responses were achieved by three patients: one hepatocellular carcinoma, two cutaneous melanoma.

CDR3 size: 16 residues. V lost 4 bases, J lost 0 bases, and 9 bases stayed unmatched. Germline V gene data show CDR1 as SGHRS and CDR2 as YFSETQ. Generated by immunoSEQ multiplex PCR, the TCRdb table keeps only in-frame clones and is missing some. The repertoire holds tens of thousands of clones, with 88% as singletons. On this clone: Its cognate antigen is unknown.

Regarding the study as a whole: Among the lowest levels of clonal expansion were found in partial responders at 0.1-3.0 mg/kg. No determination was made of the antigen specificity of the expanded peripheral T cells.

The receptor comes from an adult with an advanced solid tumor such as melanoma, head and neck, liver or kidney cancer. V usage is TRBV5-1 and J usage is TRBJ2-7, with TRBD2 identical over 8 bases. The specimen was CD4+ or CD8+ T cells sorted from blood, collected in a trial of the OX40 agonist ivuxolimab. CDR3 nucleotide sequence: TGCGCCAGCAGCCCGACTAGCGAGGTGGACTCCTACGAGCAGTACTTC. It codes for CASSPTSEVDSYEQYF.